A single sample is the source of the 16 T cell receptor beta chains below, sequenced in a study of T cell responses to AZD1222 COVID-19 vaccine. Profiled with immunoSEQ multiplex PCR; TCRdb holds only in-frame clones, not every one. The sample carries 180,000 or so clones, over 85% recorded once. The sample here was peripheral blood, taken on day 0 of AZD1222 vaccination. These receptors were taken from an adult in good health.

V gene TRBV6-5 combines with J gene TRBJ1-2, with unresolved D. The germline gives CDR1 MNHEY, CDR2 SVGAGI. V was pared by 6 bases and J by 6 bases, with 14 bases between. This CDR3 region has 13 residues. CDR3 coding DNA: TGTGCCAGCAGGGCCCCCCTAAGCGATGGCTACACCTTC. As protein: CASRAPLSDGYTF.

The genes are TRBV29-1 and TRBJ2-1; D is perhaps TRBD2 (7 bases). Germline V gene sequence: CDR1 SQVTM, CDR2 ANQGSEA. Trimming removed 2 bases from V and 4 bases from J, with 21 bases in between. The CDR3 length is 17 residues. CDR3 amino acids: CSVEFVKGGSPYNEQFF. As DNA, the CDR3 is TGCAGCGTTGAATTCGTCAAGGGGGGGTCACCTTACAATGAGCAGTTCTTC.

The count of this clone is one. V usage is TRBV27 and J usage is TRBJ2-1; D gene unclear. Trimming took 3 bases from V and 13 from J, leaving 10 bases between them. The V gene's germline CDR1 is MNHEY and CDR2 SMNVEV (reference sequence). There are 11 residues in the CDR3. The CDR3 sequence is CASSFGVTQFF. The CDR3 coding sequence is TGTGCCAGCAGTTTTGGGGTTACCCAGTTCTTC.

The chain carries TRBV29-1 and TRBJ2-2, with D unclear. CDR1 and CDR2 (germline): SQVTM, ANQGSEA. Deletions cut 2 bases from V and 6 bases from J, with 13 bases between. CDR3 length: 14 amino acids. The CDR3 protein is CSVEPDPASGELFF. CDR3 nucleotide sequence: TGCAGCGTTGAACCGGATCCAGCGTCCGGGGAGCTGTTTTTT.

The rearrangement links TRBV6-5 to TRBJ2-2; D perhaps matches TRBD2 (5 bases). Germline values: CDR1 MNHEY, CDR2 SVGAGI. CDR3 size: 16 residues. V lost 0 bases to trimming and J lost 5 bases, with 13 bases between them. The CDR3 spells CASSYSAGEWTGELFF. The DNA for the CDR3 is TGTGCCAGCAGTTACTCCGCCGGGGAGTGGACCGGGGAGCTGTTTTTT.

The chain employs TRBV30 and TRBJ1-1; the match to TRBD1 covers 8 bases. Germline V gene data show CDR1 as GTSNPN and CDR2 as SVGIG (reference sequence). This CDR3 is built from 15 residues. The V and J ends lost 3 bases and 4 bases, in that order; junction bases with no gene match: 10. The CDR3 coding sequence is TGTGCCTGGAGGCCCCGGGACAGGAGAGGCACTGAAGCTTTCTTT. It encodes CAWRPRDRRGTEAFF.

The rearrangement uses TRBV2 and TRBJ2-3; weak D call: TRBD2 (9 bases). The CDR3 has 16 amino acids. The V end was cut by 3 bases, the J end by 6 bases, with 19 bases between. The germline CDR1 and CDR2 sequences are SNHLY and FYNNEI. CDR3 sequence (DNA): TGTGCCAGCAGTGAGCTAGCGGGACAGGTAGCGGATACGCAGTATTTT. Its translation is CASSELAGQVADTQYF.

The chain has TRBV7-2 and TRBJ1-2; no reliable D call. Germline V gene lookup returns CDR1 SGHTA and CDR2 FQGNSA. Trimming removed 5 bases at V and 0 bases at J, with 13 bases between. The CDR3 runs to 15 residues. Written as DNA, the CDR3 is TGTGCCAGCAGCCCGACCTCGCAGTCTAACTATGGCTACACCTTC. Protein product: CASSPTSQSNYGYTF.

This clone was seen a single time. V and J are TRBV12-3 or TRBV12-4 and TRBJ1-5; D call uncertain. V lost 1 base and J 5 bases, leaving 3 bases between the germline ends. The CDR3 length is 12 residues. The DNA of the CDR3 is TGTGCCAGCAGTTTAGGGTATCAGCCCCAGCATTTT. It specifies CASSLGYQPQHF.

This rearrangement joins TRBV29-1 to TRBJ2-2, with 10 bases matching TRBD1. The CDR3 sequence is 13 residues long. The junction had 2 bases not matched to a gene; V was cut back by 6 bases and J by 4 bases. Germline CDR1 is SQVTM and CDR2 is ANQGSEA. CDR3 DNA sequence: TGCAGCGTAGACAGGGGGCCCACCGGGGAGCTGTTTTTT. It specifies CSVDRGPTGELFF.

The chain carries TRBV13 and TRBJ1-2; 9 bases map to TRBD1. CDR3 length equals 13 residues. V lost 6 bases, J lost 7 bases, and 6 bases stayed unmatched. Per the germline V gene, CDR1 is PRHDT and CDR2 is FYEKMQ (reference sequence). This CDR3 is CASRTGGESGYTF. The CDR3 DNA reads TGTGCCAGCAGAACAGGGGGCGAAAGTGGCTACACCTTC.

V and J are TRBV29-1 and TRBJ2-6, with D tentatively TRBD1 (5 bases). From germline, CDR1 is SQVTM and CDR2 ANQGSEA. Trimming cost V 4 bases and J 0 bases, with 7 bases left between them. This CDR3 is 14 amino acids long. CDR3 protein: CSVVGDSGANVLTF. The DNA of the CDR3 is TGCAGCGTTGTAGGGGACTCTGGGGCCAACGTCCTGACTTTC. Full variable domain (remainder filled in from reference TRBV29-1 and TRBJ2-6): SAVISQKPSRDICQRGTSLTIQCQVDSQVTMMFWYRQQPGQSLTLIATANQGSEATYESGFVIDKFPISRPNLTFSTLTVSNMSPEDSSIYLCSVVGDSGANVLTFGAGSRLTVL.

The J gene is TRBJ1-5, the V gene TRBV10-2; D not resolved. This CDR3 is 20 amino acids long. The germline V gene encodes CDR1 WSHSY and CDR2 SAAADI. Trimming took 2 bases from V and 0 from J, leaving 23 bases between them. The CDR3 DNA reads as TGCGCCAGCAGTGAGGGGGATGTTGACTGGAGCCCATATAGCAATCAGCCCCAGCATTTT. Translated, it gives CASSEGDVDWSPYSNQPQHF.

The rearrangement uses TRBV3-1 (or the pseudogene TRBV3-2) and TRBJ2-3; D is perhaps TRBD2 (6 bases). V was trimmed by 4 bases and J by 0 bases, leaving 11 bases between them. The CDR3 has 15 residues. Germline V gene data show CDR1 as LGHDT and CDR2 as YNNKEL (reference sequence). The CDR3 here is CASSLSGVSTDTQYF. The CDR3, as DNA: TGTGCCAGCAGCCTTAGCGGTGTGAGCACAGATACGCAGTATTTT.

The gene calls are TRBV11-1 and TRBJ2-7; D uncertain. The CDR3 extends over 15 amino acids. Germline V lookup: CDR1 SGHAT, CDR2 FQDESV (reference sequence). Trimming shortened V by 1 base and J by 0 bases, and 10 bases separated the two germline ends. The CDR3 sequence is CASSLGGLYSYEQYF. The CDR3 DNA reads as TGTGCCAGCAGCTTAGGCGGTTTATACTCCTACGAGCAGTACTTC.

This chain joins TRBV27 and TRBJ1-1, with a weak D call TRBD1 (5 bases). This CDR3 is 11 amino acids long. Trimming took off 10 bases at V and 5 bases at J, with 11 bases between the two ends. CDR1 is MNHEY, CDR2 SMNVEV, per germline (reference sequence). The CDR3 here is CATLGGTEAFF. CDR3 bases: TGTGCCACCCTGGGGGGGACTGAAGCTTTCTTT.